The 23 T cell receptor beta chains below were found in one sample sequenced in a study of blood T cell repertoires in COVID-19. Assay: immunoSEQ multiplex PCR; the TCRdb copy retains only in-frame clones and omits some. Of hundreds of thousands of clones in the sample, more than 65% were seen once. Sequenced sample: peripheral blood. All receptors come from an elderly woman with acute or convalescent COVID-19.

J is TRBJ2-7 and V is TRBV2, with 8 bases matching TRBD2. The CDR3 spans 15 residues. Germline CDR1 and CDR2: SNHLY and FYNNEI. V was pared by 8 bases and J by 2 bases, with 11 bases of the junction left unmatched. CDR3 protein: CASRAELAETYEQYF. Written as DNA, the CDR3 is TGTGCCAGCCGAGCGGAACTAGCGGAAACCTACGAGCAGTACTTC.

The J gene is TRBJ2-7, the V gene TRBV19; possibly TRBD2 for D (5 bases). The CDR3 runs 15 residues. The ends were cut back, 1 base at V and 2 bases at J, with 12 bases in the middle. Germline-derived CDR1 and CDR2 are LNHDA and SQIVND (reference sequence). CDR3 loop: CASSIAPDGTYEQYF. The CDR3 nucleotides are TGTGCCAGTAGTATAGCCCCGGACGGGACCTACGAGCAGTACTTC.

The chain employs TRBV4-1 and TRBJ2-3; D might be TRBD2 (6 bases). The V end lost 7 bases, the J end lost 1 base, and 15 bases lay between the germline ends. Germline-derived CDR1 and CDR2 are MGHRA and YSYEKL. The CDR3 runs 15 residues. This CDR3 reads CASTPSGGRTDTQYF. The DNA for the CDR3 is TGCGCCAGCACCCCGAGTGGAGGGCGCACAGATACGCAGTATTTT.

CDR3 in DNA: TGCGCCAGCAGTGCTAACAGGGGAACTAATGAAAAACTGTTTTTT. Translating gives CASSANRGTNEKLFF. V gene TRBV10-1 combines with J gene TRBJ1-4; 7 positions agree with TRBD1. V dropped 4 bases and J dropped 1; count of bases not matched to a gene: 3. The CDR3 is 15 amino acids. Germline V CDR1 and CDR2: WNHNN, SYGVQD (reference sequence).

V gene TRBV18 combines with J gene TRBJ2-2; 9 nucleotides line up with TRBD1. The CDR3 is 19 residues long. Germline V gene data show CDR1 as KGHSH and CDR2 as LQKENI. Losses at the gene ends were 1 base for V and 0 bases for J; bases not matched to a gene: 9. Written as DNA, the CDR3 is TGTGCCAGCTCACCACTGGGGACAGGGCTTTCCGCGAACACCGGGGAGCTGTTTTTT. It codes for CASSPLGTGLSANTGELFF.

Worth noting for this clone: The junction does not match germline at one end; this may be a read error. The genes are TRBV11-1 and TRBJ1-1; no definite D call. This CDR3 has 13 residues. The germline V gene encodes CDR1 SGHAT and CDR2 FQDESV (reference sequence). The CDR3 loop reads CASSLVEGRFLIF. As DNA, the CDR3 is TGTGCCAGCAGCTTAGTCGAGGGAAGGTTTCTGATCTTT.

The J gene is TRBJ1-5, the V gene TRBV6-6, with 11 bases fitting TRBD1. From germline, CDR1 is MNHNY and CDR2 SVGAGI (reference sequence). V gave up 7 bases and J gave up 6 bases; unmatched junction bases: 11. The CDR3 runs to 16 residues. The DNA of the CDR3 is TGTGCCAGCACGTCGTCCGGGACAGGGGGAGGTCAGCCCCAGCATTTT. Protein product: CASTSSGTGGGQPQHF.

The genes are TRBV10-1 and TRBJ2-5; 12 nucleotides align to TRBD1. Germline CDR1 reads WNHNN; CDR2 reads SYGVQD (reference sequence). Trimming at V came to 0 bases and at J to 5 bases, leaving 7 bases not matched to a gene. The CDR3 totals 17 residues. CDR3 coding DNA: TGCGCCAGCAGTGAGTCAGTGGGACAGGGGGCATGGGAGACCCAGTACTTC. Its translation: CASSESVGQGAWETQYF.

The chain is built from TRBV11-3 and TRBJ2-1, with D perhaps matching TRBD1 (5 bases). Germline values: CDR1 SGHNT, CDR2 YENEEA. CDR3 length: 15 amino acids. With 5 bases removed from V and 3 bases from J, the gap between germline ends came to 14 bases. CDR3 amino acids: CASSPMRTGYNEQFF. As DNA, the CDR3 is TGTGCCAGCAGCCCGATGCGCACAGGCTACAATGAGCAGTTCTTC.

The chain has TRBV9 and TRBJ2-1, with TRBD2 as a possible D gene (5 bases). This CDR3 is built from 14 residues. Germline values: CDR1 SGDLS, CDR2 YYNGEE. The V end was cut by 0 bases, the J end by 6 bases, with 10 bases between. This chain's CDR3 is CASSVGTSVNEQFF. For the CDR3, the DNA is TGTGCCAGCAGCGTAGGAACTAGTGTCAATGAGCAGTTCTTC.

The chain joins TRBV24-1 to TRBJ2-7; 9 positions match TRBD1. The CDR3 loop spans 14 amino acids. V lost 4 bases, J lost 5 bases, and 5 bases stayed unmatched. CDR1 is KGHDR, CDR2 SFDVKD, per germline. CDR3 nucleotide sequence: TGTGCCACCAGTGAGCCGGGACAGGGTCACGAGCAGTACTTC. This encodes CATSEPGQGHEQYF.

V gene TRBV6-1 combines with J gene TRBJ2-7; no reliable D call. Trimming removed 2 bases at V and 3 bases at J, with 8 bases between. This CDR3 has 13 residues. CDR1 is MNHNS, CDR2 SASEGT, per germline. The CDR3 protein is CASSERSGYEQYF. The DNA for the CDR3 is TGTGCCAGCAGTGAACGGTCAGGCTACGAGCAGTACTTC.

The chain links TRBV6-2 or TRBV6-3 to TRBJ2-7, with D possibly TRBD1 on 5 matching bases. Germline CDR1 is MNHEY and CDR2 is SVGEGT. This CDR3 contains 13 residues. Deletions cut 3 bases from V and 3 bases from J, with 9 bases between. CDR3 sequence reads: CASSYPQGYEQYF. CDR3 bases: TGTGCCAGCAGTTATCCTCAGGGCTACGAGCAGTACTTC.

V gene TRBV25-1 combines with J gene TRBJ2-2; D gene uncertain. Trimming took 2 bases from V and 2 from J, leaving 6 bases between them. The CDR3 is 14 amino acids. The germline CDR1 and CDR2 sequences are MGHDK and SYGVNS. CDR3 amino acids: CASSEQINTGELFF. The CDR3 bases are TGTGCCAGCAGTGAACAGATTAACACCGGGGAGCTGTTTTTT.

The chain joins TRBV19 to TRBJ1-6; 8 bases agree with TRBD1. The CDR3 consists of 14 residues. The V gene end was trimmed by 7 bases and the J gene end by 10 bases; junction bases not matched to a gene: 9. The germline V gene has CDR1 LNHDA and CDR2 SQIVND (reference sequence). CDR3 amino acids: CASTPTGDGSPLHF. DNA of the CDR3: TGTGCCAGTACCCCGACAGGGGATGGATCACCCCTCCACTTT.

This chain connects TRBV6-5 to TRBJ1-3; D is possibly TRBD1 (5 bases). Between the trimmed V and J ends, which lost 6 bases and 0 bases, there was a span of 12 bases. Germline CDR1 and CDR2: MNHEY and SVGAGI. The CDR3 runs 15 residues. CDR3 sequence: CASRSDMSSGNTIYF. In nucleotides, the CDR3 is TGTGCCAGCAGATCGGACATGAGCTCTGGAAACACCATATATTTT.

Only one count was recorded for this clone. V is TRBV7-9 and J is TRBJ1-1; D perhaps matches TRBD1 (6 bases). Trimming took off 1 base at V and 1 base at J, with 10 bases between the two ends. Germline CDR1 and CDR2: SEHNR and FQNEAQ (reference sequence). The CDR3 is 15 amino acids. The CDR3 is CASSLGNRENTEAFF. The CDR3, as DNA: TGTGCCAGCAGCTTAGGGAACAGGGAGAACACTGAAGCTTTCTTT.

This chain links TRBV19 with TRBJ2-1, with 14 bases that match TRBD2. Per germline, CDR1 LNHDA and CDR2 SQIVND (reference sequence). CDR3 length: 15 residues. V lost 6 bases and J lost 9; bases outside the gene matches: 7. The CDR3 region has the DNA TGTGCCAGTAGCGTAGTAGGGACTAGCGGGAGTGAGCAGTTCTTC. Translating gives CASSVVGTSGSEQFF.

This rearrangement joins TRBV7-8 to TRBJ2-7; D may be TRBD2 (6 bases). CDR1 is SGHVS, CDR2 FQNEAQ, per germline. The CDR3 totals 15 residues. V was cut by 5 bases and J by 2 bases, with 16 bases left in between. CDR3 region: CASSREIAATYEQYF. The CDR3 DNA is TGTGCCAGCAGCCGGGAGATAGCGGCAACCTACGAGCAGTACTTC.

This CDR3 is CSVPGQGGEKLFF. In DNA, the CDR3 is TGCAGCGTTCCGGGACAGGGGGGCGAAAAACTGTTTTTT. This chain links TRBV29-1 with TRBJ1-4; 11 nucleotides match TRBD1. Losses at the gene ends were 5 bases for V and 8 bases for J; bases not matched to a gene: 4. Germline CDR1 and CDR2: SQVTM and ANQGSEA. This CDR3 has 13 residues.

This chain connects TRBV11-2 to TRBJ2-7; D gene uncertain. The V end lost 0 bases, the J end lost 0 bases, and 15 bases lay between the germline ends. From germline, CDR1 is SGHAT and CDR2 FQNNGV. CDR3 length: 17 residues. The DNA of the CDR3 is TGTGCCAGCAGCTTAGATCTTAGGATATCTAGCTCCTACGAGCAGTACTTC. It codes for CASSLDLRISSSYEQYF.

The chain links TRBV10-3 to TRBJ1-6, with TRBD1 as a possible D gene (6 bases). Per germline, CDR1 ENHRY and CDR2 SYGVKD. Trimming stripped 3 bases from V and 6 bases from J, with 12 bases between. The CDR3 covers 15 residues. The CDR3 sequence: CAISDAQGTNSPLHF. CDR3 sequence (DNA): TGTGCCATCAGTGACGCACAGGGTACTAATTCACCCCTCCACTTT.

This chain uses TRBV28 with TRBJ1-2; 9 bases map to TRBD1. This CDR3 is built from 13 residues. After removal of 4 bases from V and 7 bases from J, the junction contained 4 bases not matched to a gene. From germline, CDR1 is MDHEN and CDR2 SYDVKM. The DNA of the CDR3 is TGTGCCAGCAGTTACAGGGGGCCGGGTGGCTACACCTTC. Its protein product is CASSYRGPGGYTF.